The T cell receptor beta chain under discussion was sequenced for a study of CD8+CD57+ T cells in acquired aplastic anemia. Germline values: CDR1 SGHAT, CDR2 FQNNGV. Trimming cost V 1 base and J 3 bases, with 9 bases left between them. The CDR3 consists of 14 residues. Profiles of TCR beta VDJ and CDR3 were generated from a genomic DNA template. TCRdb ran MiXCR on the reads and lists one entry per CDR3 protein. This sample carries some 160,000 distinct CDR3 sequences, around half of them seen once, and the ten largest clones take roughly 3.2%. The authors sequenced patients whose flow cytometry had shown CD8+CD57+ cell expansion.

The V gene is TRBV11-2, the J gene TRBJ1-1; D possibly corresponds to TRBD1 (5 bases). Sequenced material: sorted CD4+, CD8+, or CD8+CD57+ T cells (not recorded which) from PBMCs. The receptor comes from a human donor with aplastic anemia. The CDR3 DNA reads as TGTGCCAGCAGCTTAGCCGGGGACTACACTGAAGCTTTCTTT. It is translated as CASSLAGDYTEAFF.